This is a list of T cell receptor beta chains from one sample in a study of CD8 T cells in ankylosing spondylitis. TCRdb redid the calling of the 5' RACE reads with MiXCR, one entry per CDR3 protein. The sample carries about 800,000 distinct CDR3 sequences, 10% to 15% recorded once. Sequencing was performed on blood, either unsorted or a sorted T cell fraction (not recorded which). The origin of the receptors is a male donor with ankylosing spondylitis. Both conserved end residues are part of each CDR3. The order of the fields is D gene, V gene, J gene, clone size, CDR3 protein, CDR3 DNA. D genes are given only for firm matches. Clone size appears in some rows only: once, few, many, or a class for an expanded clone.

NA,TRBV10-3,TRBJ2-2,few,CAIRSTDPPAGELFF,TGTGCCATCAGGTCGACTGACCCTCCCGCCGGGGAGCTGTTTTTT
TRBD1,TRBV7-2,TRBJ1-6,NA,CASSSGTGLRSPLHF,TGTGCCAGCAGCTCCGGGACAGGGCTTCGCTCACCCCTCCACTTT
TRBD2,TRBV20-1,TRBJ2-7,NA,CSATWTSGIYEQYF,TGCAGTGCTACTTGGACTAGCGGGATCTACGAGCAGTACTTC
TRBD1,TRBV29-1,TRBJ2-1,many,CSVLRTGGNNEQFF,TGCAGCGTTCTAAGGACAGGGGGCAACAATGAGCAGTTCTTC
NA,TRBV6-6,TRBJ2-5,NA,CASSYQRQETQYF,TGTGCCAGCAGTTACCAGCGTCAAGAGACCCAGTACTTC
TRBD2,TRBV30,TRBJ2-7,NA,CACPGLEGTEQYF,TGTGCCTGTCCGGGACTAGAAGGTACAGAGCAGTACTTC
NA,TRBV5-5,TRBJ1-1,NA,CASSLGAGLENTEAFF,TGTGCCAGCAGCTTGGGAGCAGGGTTGGAGAACACTGAAGCTTTCTTT
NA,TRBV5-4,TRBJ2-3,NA,CASSLDFNVDGTQYF,TGTGCCAGCAGCTTGGACTTCAATGTTGACGGTACGCAGTATTTT
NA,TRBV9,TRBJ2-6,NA,CASSVAGNGANVLTF,TGTGCCAGCAGCGTAGCAGGGAACGGGGCCAACGTCCTGACTTTC
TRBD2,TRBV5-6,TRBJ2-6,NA,CASSYPVLAGVPGANVLTF,TGTGCCAGCAGCTATCCGGTTTTAGCGGGAGTTCCTGGGGCCAACGTCCTGACTTTC
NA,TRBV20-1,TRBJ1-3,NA,CSATRHPSGNTIYF,TGCAGTGCTACCCGACACCCCTCTGGAAACACCATATATTTT
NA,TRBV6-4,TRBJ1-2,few,CASSDSAGDGYTF,TGTGCCAGCAGTGACTCGGCAGGGGATGGCTACACCTTC
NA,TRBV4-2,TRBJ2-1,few,CASSQVSQNNEQFF,TGTGCCAGCAGCCAAGTAAGCCAGAACAATGAGCAGTTCTTC
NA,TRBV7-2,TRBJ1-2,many,CASSLAATDYGYTF,TGTGCCAGCAGCTTAGCTGCGACAGACTATGGCTACACCTTC
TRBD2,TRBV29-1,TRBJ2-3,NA,CSVGRLAGGADTQYF,TGCAGCGTTGGCCGACTAGCGGGGGGCGCAGATACGCAGTATTTT
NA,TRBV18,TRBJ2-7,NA,CASLPGPPLAEQYF,TGTGCCAGCTTGCCGGGACCCCCACTCGCCGAGCAGTACTTC
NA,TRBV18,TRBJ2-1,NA,CASSPLGPTVLEQFF,TGTGCCAGCTCACCATTGGGACCTACTGTCTTGGAGCAGTTCTTC
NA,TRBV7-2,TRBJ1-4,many,CASSLEGANEKLFF,TGTGCCAGCAGCTTAGAAGGGGCTAATGAAAAACTGTTTTTT
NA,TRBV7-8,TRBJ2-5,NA,CASGSEETQYF,TGTGCCAGCGGGAGTGAAGAGACCCAGTACTTC
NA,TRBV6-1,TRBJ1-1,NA,CASSQAGSPGTEAFF,TGTGCCAGCAGTCAAGCAGGCTCCCCGGGCACTGAAGCTTTCTTT
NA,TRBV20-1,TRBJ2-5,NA,CSAILRDQETQYF,TGCAGTGCTATATTACGTGACCAAGAGACCCAGTACTTC
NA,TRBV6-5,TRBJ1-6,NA,CASSYGARWSSYNSPLHF,TGTGCCAGCAGTTATGGGGCCAGGTGGAGCTCCTATAATTCACCCCTCCACTTT
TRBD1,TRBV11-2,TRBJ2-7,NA,CASSSIRDSFIYEQYF,TGTGCCAGCAGTTCTATTCGGGACAGCTTCATCTACGAGCAGTACTTC
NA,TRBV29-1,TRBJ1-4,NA,CSVETVSNNEKLFF,TGCAGCGTTGAAACAGTCAGCAATAATGAAAAACTGTTTTTT
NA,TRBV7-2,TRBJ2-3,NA,CASSLFEDGTQYF,TGTGCCAGCAGCTTATTCGAGGATGGTACGCAGTATTTT
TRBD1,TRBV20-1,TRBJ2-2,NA,CSASLQGPNTGELFF,TGCAGTGCTAGCCTACAGGGGCCGAACACCGGGGAGCTGTTTTTT
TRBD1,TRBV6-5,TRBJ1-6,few,CASSYGDRGSPLHF,TGTGCCAGCAGTTATGGTGACAGGGGTTCACCCCTCCACTTT
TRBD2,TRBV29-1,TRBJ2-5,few,CSANERLAGGGETQYF,TGCAGCGCCAATGAACGACTAGCGGGGGGCGGGGAGACCCAGTACTTC
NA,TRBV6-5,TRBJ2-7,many,CASRRAYEQYF,TGTGCCAGCAGGAGAGCCTACGAGCAGTACTTC
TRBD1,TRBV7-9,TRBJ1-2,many,CASRRQGSDYGYTF,TGTGCCAGCAGACGACAGGGATCGGACTATGGCTACACCTTC
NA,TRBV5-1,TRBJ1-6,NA,CASSLGENRHSPLHF,TGCGCCAGCAGCTTGGGCGAAAATCGACATTCACCCCTCCACTTT
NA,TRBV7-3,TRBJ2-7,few,CASSSGSVPYEQYF,TGTGCCAGCAGTTCCGGGTCCGTACCTTACGAGCAGTACTTC
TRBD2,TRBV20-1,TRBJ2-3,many,CSAGGGSTDTQYF,TGCAGCGCTGGGGGGGGATCCACAGATACGCAGTATTTT
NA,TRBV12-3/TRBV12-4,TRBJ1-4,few,CASRLWQGYNEKLFF,TGTGCCAGCAGGTTGTGGCAGGGGTATAATGAAAAACTGTTTTTT
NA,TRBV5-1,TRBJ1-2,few,CASSLNNQGSGYTF,TGCGCCAGCAGCTTAAACAACCAGGGCTCCGGCTACACCTTC
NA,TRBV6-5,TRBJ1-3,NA,CASSYSRNSGNTIYF,TGTGCCAGCAGTTACTCCAGGAACTCTGGAAACACCATATATTTT
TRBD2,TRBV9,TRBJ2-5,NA,CASSQAGGLGAQYF,TGTGCCAGCAGCCAAGCGGGGGGTCTGGGGGCCCAGTACTTC